Described below is a single TCR beta chain sequence and its context. Its specificity is unknown. Germline V gives CDR1 SGHRS, CDR2 YFSETQ. The CDR3 is 14 residues long. Trimming left V 4 bases short and J 6 bases short, with 16 bases between. TCR beta CDR3 regions were amplified from RNA transcripts. First-round RT-PCR relied on HTBI primers, and a second-round multiplex PCR came next. MiXCR, applied by TCRdb to the multiplex PCR reads, yields one record per CDR3 protein. The top ten hold 11% of the sample, which has over a million distinct CDR3 sequences, 35% to 40% seen once. The data belong to a study of Graves' ophthalmopathy and Graves' hyperthyroidism. Study findings and constraints: Discriminating ophthalmopathy from stable hyperthyroidism, a 13-signature model attained a sensitivity of 85% to 90% and a specificity of approximately 81%.

J is TRBJ1-1 and V is TRBV5-1; perhaps TRBD1 as D (6 bases). The TCR originated in an adult man with Graves' hyperthyroidism. Input material: peripheral blood or thyroid tissue (not recorded which). CDR3 bases: TGCGCCAGCAGCCCAACACAGGGTTCTTCTGAAGCTTTCTTT. This encodes CASSPTQGSSEAFF.